The next 4 T cell receptor beta chains were all read from a single sample in a study of response to subunit inactivated influenza vaccine (dated by TCRdb to the late 2010s). Receptor amplification or capture employed RT-PCR. Sequencing relied on an Illumina HiSeq 2500. TCRdb handled the public reads itself, with Q25 trimming in fastp and clone calling in MiXCR, and kept productive beta chains. One record per CDR3 amino acid sequence lists the most common genes and DNA. A total of a few hundred thousand distinct CDR3 sequences appear in this sample, approximately 11% of them only once. The leading ten clones occupy more than 10% of the sample. Read against the paper, the sample's time point label means: 45 days after influenza vaccine administration. Sequenced material: PBMCs from blood, taken about 6 weeks after vaccination. Receptors were obtained from a middle-aged man who received an inactivated influenza vaccine. Donor details come from another sample of the same person, matched by shared clones.

This clonotype was detected a few times. The J gene is TRBJ2-1, the V gene TRBV5-6; D is undetermined. CDR3 length equals 14 residues. The V end was cut by 1 base, the J end by 7 bases, with 12 bases between. Per the germline V gene, CDR1 is SGHDT and CDR2 is YYEEEE. CDR3 coding DNA: TGTGCCAGCAGCTTGTATTGGCCTGCGAATGAGCAGTTCTTC. Translation gives CASSLYWPANEQFF.

This chain uses TRBV5-1 with TRBJ1-2, with unresolved D. V was pared by 0 bases and J by 7 bases, with 7 bases between. Per germline, CDR1 SGHRS and CDR2 YFSETQ. This CDR3 region has 12 residues. This chain's CDR3 is CASSLDAPGYTF. The CDR3 DNA reads as TGCGCCAGCAGCTTGGATGCACCTGGCTACACCTTC.

Written as DNA, the CDR3 is TGTGCCTGGAGTCGACTCGGGACTAGCGGAAGCACAGATACGCAGTATTTT. It codes for CAWSRLGTSGSTDTQYF. V is TRBV30 and J is TRBJ2-3; TRBD2 aligns across 11 bases. CDR1 is GTSNPN, CDR2 SVGIG, per germline (reference sequence). This CDR3 spans 17 amino acids. The ends lost 2 bases at V and 0 bases at J; junction bases unmatched: 7.

This clonotype was counted ten times or more. This chain joins TRBV7-6 and TRBJ1-4; D is possibly TRBD1 (5 bases). Germline V gives CDR1 SGHVS, CDR2 FNYEAQ. The CDR3 has 13 residues. V gave up 8 bases and J gave up 6 bases, with 13 bases separating them. For the CDR3, the DNA is TGTGCCAGCGCGGGGGGTAAATATGAAAAACTGTTTTTT. It translates to CASAGGKYEKLFF.